This passage covers 28 T cell receptor beta chains from one sample sequenced in a study of blood T cell repertoires in COVID-19. Sequenced by immunoSEQ multiplex PCR; TCRdb stores in-frame clones only, minus some. The sample consists of 130,000 to 150,000 clones, about 88% of them appearing once. Sequences were obtained from peripheral blood. The receptors stem from a human donor with acute or convalescent COVID-19. The donor label of this sample is uncertain.

The chain uses TRBV11-2 and TRBJ2-1, with 7 bases matching TRBD2. The CDR3 extends over 12 amino acids. V dropped 10 bases and J dropped 3; count of bases not matched to a gene: 3. Germline V gene data show CDR1 as SGHAT and CDR2 as FQNNGV. The CDR3 spells CATREGYNEQFF. CDR3 coding DNA: TGTGCCACGAGGGAGGGCTACAATGAGCAGTTCTTC.

In this sample, this clone turned up once. The chain employs TRBV6-1 and TRBJ2-4; D perhaps matches TRBD1 (6 bases). This CDR3 is built from 17 residues. The ends were cut back, 2 bases at V and 2 bases at J, with 16 bases in the middle. Germline V CDR1 and CDR2: MNHNS, SASEGT. The CDR3 sequence: CASSESSRTGSKNIQYF. The CDR3 nucleotides read TGTGCCAGCAGTGAATCTTCACGTACAGGGTCCAAAAACATTCAGTACTTC.

The chain has TRBV6-4 and TRBJ1-1, with D hard to call. Looked up from germline, CDR1 is MRHNA and CDR2 is SNTAGT. CDR3 size: 13 residues. The germline V and J ends were trimmed by 4 bases and 2 bases, with 8 bases remaining between them. The chain's CDR3 is CASSVGGNTEAFF. The CDR3 DNA is TGTGCCAGCAGTGTAGGCGGTAACACTGAAGCTTTCTTT.

The chain carries TRBV18 and TRBJ1-6, with 8 bases that match TRBD1. The CDR3 has 15 amino acids. The ends lost 6 bases at V and 9 bases at J; junction bases unmatched: 10. Germline V gene lookup returns CDR1 KGHSH and CDR2 LQKENI. The CDR3 sequence is CASSPDRAYTSPLHF. The CDR3 DNA sequence: TGTGCCAGCTCGCCGGACAGGGCCTACACTTCACCCCTCCACTTT.

The chain is built from TRBV3-1 (or the pseudogene TRBV3-2) and TRBJ2-5; 8 bases agree with TRBD1. The junction had 5 bases not matched to a gene; V was cut back by 1 base and J by 10 bases. The CDR3 contains 13 residues. CDR1 and CDR2 from the germline V gene are LGHDT and YNNKEL (reference sequence). This CDR3 is CASSQGLDRDQYF. The DNA for the CDR3 is TGTGCCAGCAGCCAAGGACTGGACAGGGACCAGTACTTC.

The rearrangement joins TRBV9 to TRBJ2-6; 9 nucleotides match TRBD1. In germline, CDR1 is SGDLS, CDR2 YYNGEE. The CDR3 spans 17 residues. The J segment lost 0 bases and the V segment lost 3 bases, leaving 4 bases of the junction unmatched. DNA of the CDR3: TGTGCCAGCAGCGCAGACAGGGGGGACTCTGGGGCCAACGTCCTGACTTTC. It translates to CASSADRGDSGANVLTF.

The V call is TRBV5-4, the J call TRBJ1-2; weak D call: TRBD1 (6 bases). Germline assignment: CDR1 SGHNT and CDR2 YYREEE (reference sequence). The CDR3 has 16 residues. V lost 0 bases and J lost 5, with 17 bases in between. The CDR3 here is CASSLDNRELTYGYTF. The CDR3 region has the DNA TGTGCCAGCAGCTTGGATAACAGGGAGCTGACTTATGGCTACACCTTC.

This rearrangement joins TRBV27 to TRBJ2-5, with 9 bases fitting TRBD2. Germline CDR1 and CDR2: MNHEY and SMNVEV (reference sequence). CDR3 length: 17 amino acids. With V trimmed by 5 bases and J by 2 bases, 12 bases remained unmatched. CDR3 protein: CASSPQPSGGIQETQYF. The CDR3 DNA is TGTGCCAGCAGTCCTCAACCCAGCGGGGGGATACAAGAGACCCAGTACTTC.

The J gene is TRBJ2-5, the V gene TRBV28; 8 nucleotides align to TRBD1. The ends lost 5 bases at V and 3 bases at J; junction bases unmatched: 8. CDR1 is MDHEN and CDR2 is SYDVKM in the germline V gene. The CDR3 extends over 15 amino acids. The CDR3 sequence is CASSATDRDKETQYF. The CDR3 region has the DNA TGTGCCAGCAGTGCAACGGACAGGGACAAAGAGACCCAGTACTTC.

The genes are TRBV9 and TRBJ2-1; 10 bases align to TRBD2. The ends lost 1 base at V and 9 bases at J; junction bases unmatched: 13. Germline V CDR1 and CDR2: SGDLS, YYNGEE. The length of the CDR3 is 17 residues. The CDR3 loop is CASSVSAGGRFSSEQFF. In DNA form, the CDR3 reads TGTGCCAGCAGCGTATCAGCGGGGGGGCGCTTTTCGAGTGAGCAGTTCTTC.

This clone was counted only a few times. The genes are TRBV6-5 and TRBJ1-3; D not resolved. The V and J ends lost 9 bases and 0 bases respectively, with 9 bases between them. Germline V CDR1 and CDR2: MNHEY, SVGAGI. This CDR3 contains 13 residues. DNA for the CDR3: TGTGCCAGTCGACTTCTCTCTGGAAACACCATATATTTT. Residues: CASRLLSGNTIYF.

V gene TRBV7-2 combines with J gene TRBJ1-4; maybe TRBD1 (5 bases). The V gene lost 3 bases and the J gene lost 4 bases, with 9 bases spanning the gap. Germline loops: CDR1 SGHTA, CDR2 FQGNSA. The CDR3 consists of 14 residues. CDR3 amino acids: CASSFQGLNEKLFF. DNA of the CDR3: TGTGCCAGCAGCTTTCAGGGCCTTAATGAAAAACTGTTTTTT.

This chain connects TRBV2 to TRBJ1-6; tentative D call: TRBD1 (5 bases). V lost 5 bases, J lost 3 bases, and 23 bases lay in between. The germline gives CDR1 SNHLY, CDR2 FYNNEI. This CDR3 contains 19 residues. The CDR3 DNA reads TGTGCCAGCAGTCAAACTGCGAGCGCGTCGGGGGACTATAATTCACCCCTCCACTTT. Encoded protein: CASSQTASASGDYNSPLHF. The variable domain in full, with the rest retrieved from reference TRBV2 and TRBJ1-6, is EPEVTQTPSHQVTQMGQEVILRCVPISNHLYFYWYRQILGQKVEFLVSFYNNEISEKSEIFDDQFSVERPDGSNFTLKIRSTKLEDSAMYFCASSQTASASGDYNSPLHFGNGTRLTVT.

This chain uses TRBV6-5 with TRBJ2-7; 7 nucleotides line up with TRBD2. CDR3 length equals 15 residues. CDR1 and CDR2 (germline): MNHEY, SVGAGI. J was trimmed by 0 bases and V by 8 bases; bases with no gene match: 10. The CDR3: CASGPGGGPSYEQYV. CDR3 in DNA: TGTGCCAGCGGTCCGGGGGGAGGGCCCTCCTACGAGCAGTACGTC.

The chain employs TRBV19 and TRBJ2-1; 13 bases are a match to TRBD2. The CDR3 is made up of 16 amino acids. V lost 6 bases, J lost 5 bases, and 7 bases stayed unmatched. The germline CDR1 and CDR2 sequences are LNHDA and SQIVND (reference sequence). The CDR3 nucleotides read TGTGCCAGTAGAAGGACTAGCGGGGGCCGGAACAATGAGCAGTTCTTC. Protein product: CASRRTSGGRNNEQFF.

The CDR3 spells CASAPGGTYEQYV. CDR3 nucleotides: TGTGCCAGCGCGCCGGGCGGGACCTACGAGCAGTACGTC. The chain combines TRBV18 with TRBJ2-7; weak D call: TRBD2 (6 bases). This CDR3 contains 13 residues. The V end lost 8 bases, the J end lost 2 bases, and 13 bases lay between the germline ends. Per the germline V gene, CDR1 is KGHSH and CDR2 is LQKENI.

This clone has a handful of counts. Its ends do not fully match the called genes, so a read error is possible. The chain is built from TRBV4-3 and TRBJ1-1; D not resolved. CDR3 size: 14 residues. Germline values: CDR1 LGHNA, CDR2 YSLEER. CDR3 DNA: TGCGCCAGCAGCAAAGAGGTGAGGGCTACTGAAGCTTTCTTT. This codes for CASSKEVRATEAFF.

The chain has TRBV12-3 or TRBV12-4 and TRBJ2-5, with TRBD1 as a possible D gene (6 bases). The CDR3 has 12 residues. Trimming took 6 bases from V and 5 from J, leaving 10 bases between them. CDR3 amino acids: CASRGRGETQYF. In DNA form, the CDR3 reads TGTGCCAGCAGGGGCAGGGGCGAGACCCAGTACTTC.

Only one count was recorded for this clone. This chain uses TRBV19 with TRBJ1-4, with 8 positions matching TRBD1. V gave up 6 bases and J gave up 7 bases; unmatched junction bases: 7. The CDR3 length is 14 residues. CDR1 and CDR2 (germline): LNHDA, SQIVND (reference sequence). The CDR3 here is CASRLGQAGEKLFF. DNA for the CDR3: TGTGCCAGTAGGCTGGGACAGGCGGGTGAAAAACTGTTTTTT.

This CDR3 reads CASRSQGADGYTF. The CDR3 DNA is TGTGCCAGCCGATCACAGGGGGCGGACGGCTACACCTTC. This chain joins TRBV6-4 and TRBJ1-2, with 9 nucleotides matching TRBD1. Germline-derived CDR1 and CDR2 are MRHNA and SNTAGT. J gave up 8 bases and V 8 bases, and 9 bases lay outside the gene matches. The CDR3 spans 13 residues.

V and J are TRBV30 and TRBJ2-5, with 13 bases identical to TRBD2. Germline CDR1 and CDR2: GTSNPN and SVGIG (reference sequence). V shed 5 bases, J shed 4 bases, and the junction held 7 bases outside the gene matches. The CDR3 is 15 amino acids. The chain's CDR3 is CAWGLGLAGTETQYF. The CDR3 DNA follows: TGTGCCTGGGGTTTGGGACTAGCGGGGACAGAGACCCAGTACTTC. Full variable domain (outside the CDR3, taken from reference TRBV30 and TRBJ2-5): SQTIHQWPATLVQPVGSPLSLECTVEGTSNPNLYWYRQAAGRGLQLLFYSVGIGQISSEVPQNLSASRPQDRQFILSSKKLLLSDSGFYLCAWGLGLAGTETQYFGPGTRLLVL.

In its sample, this clone was seen once. In DNA form, the CDR3 reads TGTGCCACCAGTGATCCCGGAACAGGGGCTCGTGGCTACACCTTC. Translating it yields CATSDPGTGARGYTF. The rearrangement links TRBV24-1 to TRBJ1-2; TRBD1 aligns across 7 bases. Germline assignment: CDR1 KGHDR and CDR2 SFDVKD. This CDR3 contains 15 residues. V was pared by 3 bases and J by 7 bases, with 10 bases of the junction left unmatched.

The V and J genes are TRBV5-1 and TRBJ1-5; 8 bases are shared with TRBD1. The CDR3 length is 15 residues. CDR1 and CDR2 from the germline V gene are SGHRS and YFSETQ. The junction had 7 bases not matched to a gene; V was cut back by 4 bases and J by 4 bases. CDR3 DNA: TGCGCCAGCAGCCCCACAGGGGGAGGTAATCAGCCCCAGCATTTT. This translates into CASSPTGGGNQPQHF.

The rearrangement joins TRBV18 to TRBJ1-1, with 8 bases aligning to TRBD1. The CDR3 loop spans 16 amino acids. Germline V gives CDR1 KGHSH, CDR2 LQKENI. With 0 bases clipped from V and 0 bases from J, the junction kept 3 bases outside the gene matches. CDR3 DNA sequence: TGTGCCAGCTCACCACCTAGGACAGGGATGAACACTGAAGCTTTCTTT. It yields the protein CASSPPRTGMNTEAFF. The whole variable domain, remainder taken from reference TRBV18 and TRBJ1-1, is NAGVMQNPRHLVRRRGQEARLRCSPMKGHSHVYWYRQLPEEGLKFMVYLQKENIIDESGMPKERFSAEFPKEGPSILRIQQVVRGDSAAYFCASSPPRTGMNTEAFFGQGTRLTVV.

This chain connects TRBV30 to TRBJ2-5, with 8 bases identical to TRBD1. The ends lost 5 bases at V and 5 bases at J; junction bases unmatched: 13. The CDR3 is made up of 15 amino acids. From germline, CDR1 is GTSNPN and CDR2 SVGIG (reference sequence). In DNA, the CDR3 is TGTGCCTGGGATAATACAGGGGGAGTCTGGGAGACCCAGTACTTC. Protein product: CAWDNTGGVWETQYF.

The chain has TRBV2 and TRBJ2-2, with a tentative D call TRBD1 (5 bases). This CDR3 contains 15 residues. V was trimmed by 2 bases and J by 3 bases, leaving 10 bases between them. Germline values: CDR1 SNHLY, CDR2 FYNNEI. CDR3 sequence: CASSERGGDTGELFF. DNA for the CDR3: TGTGCCAGCAGTGAAAGGGGCGGAGACACCGGGGAGCTGTTTTTT.

The V call is TRBV19, the J call TRBJ1-6; D gene uncertain. The CDR3 loop spans 14 amino acids. Germline V gene sequence: CDR1 LNHDA, CDR2 SQIVND (reference sequence). Trimming shortened V by 0 bases and J by 6 bases, and 6 bases separated the two germline ends. CDR3 DNA: TGTGCCAGTAGTATAGAGGCAGGTAATTCACCCCTCCACTTT. It translates to CASSIEAGNSPLHF.

By share, this clone ranks as large. The chain employs TRBV28 and TRBJ1-5; 9 bases fit TRBD1. The CDR3 totals 15 residues. Germline CDR1 is MDHEN and CDR2 is SYDVKM. J gave up 4 bases and V 5 bases, and 6 bases lay outside the gene matches. CDR3 loop: CASSPGTGLNQPQHF. The CDR3, as DNA: TGTGCCAGCAGTCCGGGGACAGGGCTTAATCAGCCCCAGCATTTT.